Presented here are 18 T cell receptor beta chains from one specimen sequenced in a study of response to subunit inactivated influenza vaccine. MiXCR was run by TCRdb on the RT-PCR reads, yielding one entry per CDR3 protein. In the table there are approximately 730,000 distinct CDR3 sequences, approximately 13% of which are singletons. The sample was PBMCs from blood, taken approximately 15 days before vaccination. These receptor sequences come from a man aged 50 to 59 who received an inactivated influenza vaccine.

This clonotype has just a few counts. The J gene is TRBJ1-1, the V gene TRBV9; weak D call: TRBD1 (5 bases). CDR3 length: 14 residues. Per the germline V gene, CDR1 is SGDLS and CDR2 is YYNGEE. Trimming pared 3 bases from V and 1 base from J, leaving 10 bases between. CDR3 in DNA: TGTGCCAGCAGCGCTCAGGACAAGAACACTGAAGCTTTCTTT. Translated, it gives CASSAQDKNTEAFF.

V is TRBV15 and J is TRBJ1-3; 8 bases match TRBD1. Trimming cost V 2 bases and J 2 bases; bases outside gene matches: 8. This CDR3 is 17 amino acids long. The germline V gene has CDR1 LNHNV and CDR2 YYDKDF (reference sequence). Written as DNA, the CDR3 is TGTGCCACCAGCAGACCAGGACAGGGAATAGCTGGAAACACCATATATTTT. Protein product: CATSRPGQGIAGNTIYF.

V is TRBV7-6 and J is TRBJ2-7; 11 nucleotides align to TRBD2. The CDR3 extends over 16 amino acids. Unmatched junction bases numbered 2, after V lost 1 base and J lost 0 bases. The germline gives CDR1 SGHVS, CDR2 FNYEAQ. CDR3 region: CASSLGLAGSSYEQYF. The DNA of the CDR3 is TGTGCCAGCAGCTTAGGACTAGCGGGGTCCTCCTACGAGCAGTACTTC.

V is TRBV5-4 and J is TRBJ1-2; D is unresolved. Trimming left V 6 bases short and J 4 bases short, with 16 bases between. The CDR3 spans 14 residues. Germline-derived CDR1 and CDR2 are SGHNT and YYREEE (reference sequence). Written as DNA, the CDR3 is TGTGCCAGCACCATTACCGAGGCGGCCTATGGCTACACCTTC. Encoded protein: CASTITEAAYGYTF.

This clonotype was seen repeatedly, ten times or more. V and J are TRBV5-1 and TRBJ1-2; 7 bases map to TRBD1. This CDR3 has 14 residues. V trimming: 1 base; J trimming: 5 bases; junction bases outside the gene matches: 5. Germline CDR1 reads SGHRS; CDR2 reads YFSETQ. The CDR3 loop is CASSLTGTEYGYTF. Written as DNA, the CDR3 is TGCGCCAGCAGCTTGACCGGGACAGAGTATGGCTACACCTTC.

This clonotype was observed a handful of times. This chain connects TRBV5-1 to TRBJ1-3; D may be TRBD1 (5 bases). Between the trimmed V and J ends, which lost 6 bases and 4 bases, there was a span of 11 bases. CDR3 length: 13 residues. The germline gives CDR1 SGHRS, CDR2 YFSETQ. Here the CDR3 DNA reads TGCGCCAGCACGCAGGGTACAGGAAACACCATATATTTT. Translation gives CASTQGTGNTIYF.

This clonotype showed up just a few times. The CDR3 DNA follows: TGTGCCAGCAGTTACCTGACTAGCGGGAGAGGTCGGGAGCAGTTCTTC. This encodes CASSYLTSGRGREQFF. V is TRBV6-5 and J is TRBJ2-1; 12 nucleotides agree with TRBD2. The junction had 9 bases not matched to a gene; V was cut back by 2 bases and J by 10 bases. Germline CDR1 MNHEY, CDR2 SVGAGI. This CDR3 has 16 residues.

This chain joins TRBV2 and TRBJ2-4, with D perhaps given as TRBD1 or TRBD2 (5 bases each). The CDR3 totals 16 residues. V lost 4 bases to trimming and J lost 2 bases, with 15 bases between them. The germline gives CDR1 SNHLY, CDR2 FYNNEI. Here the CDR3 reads CASSAYGGTSKNIQYF. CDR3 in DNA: TGTGCCAGCAGTGCGTATGGGGGAACCTCCAAAAACATTCAGTACTTC.

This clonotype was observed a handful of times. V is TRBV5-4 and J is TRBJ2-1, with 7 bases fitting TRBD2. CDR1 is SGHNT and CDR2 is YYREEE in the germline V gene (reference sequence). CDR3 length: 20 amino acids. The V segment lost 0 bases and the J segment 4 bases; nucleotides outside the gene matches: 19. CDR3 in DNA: TGTGCCAGCAGCTTGGCCTTGGTTACGGGGGGACTCCCTCCTTACAATGAGCAGTTCTTC. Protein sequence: CASSLALVTGGLPPYNEQFF.

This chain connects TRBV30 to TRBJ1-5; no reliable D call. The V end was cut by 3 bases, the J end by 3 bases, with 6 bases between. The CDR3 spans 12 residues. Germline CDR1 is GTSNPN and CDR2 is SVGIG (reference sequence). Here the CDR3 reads CAWSSNNQPQHF. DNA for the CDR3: TGTGCCTGGAGCTCAAACAATCAGCCCCAGCATTTT.

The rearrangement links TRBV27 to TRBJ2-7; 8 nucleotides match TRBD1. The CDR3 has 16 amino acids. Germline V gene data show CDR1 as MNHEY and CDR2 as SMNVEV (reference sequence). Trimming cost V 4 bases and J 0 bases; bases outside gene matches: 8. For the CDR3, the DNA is TGTGCCAGCAGTTCCTCAGGGGGCTGGATCTCCTACGAGCAGTACTTC. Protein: CASSSSGGWISYEQYF.

CDR3 nucleotides: TGTGCCAGCAGCCCCGCGCTGGCCCCCATATCCCAAGAGACCCAGTACTTC. Translated, it gives CASSPALAPISQETQYF. The gene calls are TRBV7-1 and TRBJ2-5; no reliable D call. TRBV7-1 is an open reading frame, and its role is uncertain. The CDR3 is 17 residues long. Trimming removed 5 bases at V and 1 base at J, with 20 bases between.

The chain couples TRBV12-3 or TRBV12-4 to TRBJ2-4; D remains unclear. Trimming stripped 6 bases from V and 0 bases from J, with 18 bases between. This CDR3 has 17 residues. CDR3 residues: CASSPLASGRAKNIQYF. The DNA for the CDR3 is TGTGCCAGCAGCCCCCTCGCTTCAGGCAGAGCCAAAAACATTCAGTACTTC.

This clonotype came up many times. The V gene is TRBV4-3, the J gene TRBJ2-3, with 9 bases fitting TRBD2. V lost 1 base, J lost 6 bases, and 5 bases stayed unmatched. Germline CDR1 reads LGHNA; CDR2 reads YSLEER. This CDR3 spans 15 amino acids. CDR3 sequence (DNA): TGCGCCAGCAGCCAAGGAGGTGCGGGAGGGGATACGCAGTATTTT. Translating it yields CASSQGGAGGDTQYF.

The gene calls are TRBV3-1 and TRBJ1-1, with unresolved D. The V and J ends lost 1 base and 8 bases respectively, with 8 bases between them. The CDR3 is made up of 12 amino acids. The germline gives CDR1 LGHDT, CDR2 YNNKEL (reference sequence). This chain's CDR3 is CASSQVGREAFF. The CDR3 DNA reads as TGTGCCAGCAGCCAAGTGGGAAGGGAAGCTTTCTTT.

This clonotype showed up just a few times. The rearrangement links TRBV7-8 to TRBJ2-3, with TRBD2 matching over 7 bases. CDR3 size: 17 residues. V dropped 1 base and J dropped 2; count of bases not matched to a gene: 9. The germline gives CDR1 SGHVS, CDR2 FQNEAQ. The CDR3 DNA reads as TGTGCCAGCAGCTTAGGGCCCCAGCGGGGAATCACAGATACGCAGTATTTT. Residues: CASSLGPQRGITDTQYF.

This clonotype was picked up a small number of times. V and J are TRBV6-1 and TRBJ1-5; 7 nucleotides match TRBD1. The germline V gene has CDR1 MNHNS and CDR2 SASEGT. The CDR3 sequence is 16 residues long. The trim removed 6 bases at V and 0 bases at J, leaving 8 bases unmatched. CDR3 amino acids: CASSENRGGSNQPQHF. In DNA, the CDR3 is TGTGCCAGCAGCGAGAACAGGGGCGGTAGCAATCAGCCCCAGCATTTT.

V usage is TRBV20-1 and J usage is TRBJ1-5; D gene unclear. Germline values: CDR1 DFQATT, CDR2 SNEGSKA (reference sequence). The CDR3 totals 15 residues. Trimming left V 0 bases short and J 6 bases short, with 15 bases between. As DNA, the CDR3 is TGCAGTGCTAGAGATCCGGGGTACGTGGGTCAGCCCCAGCATTTT. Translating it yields CSARDPGYVGQPQHF.